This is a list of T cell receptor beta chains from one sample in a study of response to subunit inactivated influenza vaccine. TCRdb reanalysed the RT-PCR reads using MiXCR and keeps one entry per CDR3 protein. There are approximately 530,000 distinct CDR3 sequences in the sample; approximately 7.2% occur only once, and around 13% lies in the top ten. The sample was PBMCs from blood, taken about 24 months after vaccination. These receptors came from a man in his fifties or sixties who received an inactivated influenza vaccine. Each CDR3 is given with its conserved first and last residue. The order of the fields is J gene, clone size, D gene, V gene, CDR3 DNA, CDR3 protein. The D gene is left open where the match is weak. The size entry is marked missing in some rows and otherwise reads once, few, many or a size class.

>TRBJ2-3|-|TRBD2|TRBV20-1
TGCAGTGCTGAAATACCCGGGGGGACAGATACGCAGTATTTT
CSAEIPGGTDTQYF
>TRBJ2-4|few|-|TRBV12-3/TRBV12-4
TGTGCCAGCAGTTTGGAGGGGACGCTAGCCAAAAACATTCAGTACTTC
CASSLEGTLAKNIQYF
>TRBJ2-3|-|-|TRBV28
TGTGCCAGCAGCCCCTGGACCGGGGGACTCACAGATACGCAGTATTTT
CASSPWTGGLTDTQYF
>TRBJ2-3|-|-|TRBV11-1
TGTGCCAGCAGTCCAGACCCAATTTCAGGGACGCAGTATTTT
CASSPDPISGTQYF
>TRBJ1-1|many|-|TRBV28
TGTGCCAGCAGTTTATTGACAGAAGACACTGAAGCTTTCTTT
CASSLLTEDTEAFF
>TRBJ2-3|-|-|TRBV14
TGTGCCAGCAGCCAAGCCCGGACTACCGGAGATACGCAGTATTTT
CASSQARTTGDTQYF
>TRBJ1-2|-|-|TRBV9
TGTGCCAGCAGCGTAGTAAGTTCCTATGGCTACACCTTC
CASSVVSSYGYTF
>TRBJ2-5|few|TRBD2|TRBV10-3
TGTGCCATCAGTGAATCGACTAGCGCCTTCCAAGAGACCCAGTACTTC
CAISESTSAFQETQYF
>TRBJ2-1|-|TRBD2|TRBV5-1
TGCGTCAGCAGCTTGGCTAGCGGGTCGAGCTCCTACAATGAGCAGTTCTTC
CVSSLASGSSSYNEQFF
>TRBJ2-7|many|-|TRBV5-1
TGCGCCAGCAGCTTGGCCTTGGGAGCCTACGAGCAGTACTTC
CASSLALGAYEQYF
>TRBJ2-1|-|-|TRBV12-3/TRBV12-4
TGTGCCAGCTATAAGGACAGCCTTGACAATGAGCAGTTCTTC
CASYKDSLDNEQFF
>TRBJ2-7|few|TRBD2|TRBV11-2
TGTGCCAGCAGCCTTCTAGCGGGAGTCTTCTACGAGCAGTACTTC
CASSLLAGVFYEQYF
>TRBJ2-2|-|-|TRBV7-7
TGTGCTAGCAGCACCGAGGCCGGGGCCAGGAGCACCGGGGAGCTGTTTTTT
CASSTEAGARSTGELFF
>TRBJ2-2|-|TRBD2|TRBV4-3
TGCGCCAGCAGCCAAGGACTAGCGGACACCGGGGAGCTGTTTTTT
CASSQGLADTGELFF
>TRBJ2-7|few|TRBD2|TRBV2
TGTGCCAGCACTATACTAGCGGGGGTTACTGAGCAGTACTTC
CASTILAGVTEQYF
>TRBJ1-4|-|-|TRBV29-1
TGCAGCGTTGCCAGGGGCGTTGGTGAAAAACTGTTTTTT
CSVARGVGEKLFF
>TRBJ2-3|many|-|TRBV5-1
TGCGCCAGCAGCCCCGGGACTCTCACAGATACGCAGTATTTT
CASSPGTLTDTQYF
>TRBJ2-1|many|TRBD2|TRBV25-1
TGTGCCAGCACTGGAGCGGGAGTCAATGAGCAGTTCTTC
CASTGAGVNEQFF